What follows are 30 T cell receptor beta chains derived from one specimen sequenced in a study of OX40 agonist ivuxolimab in advanced cancers. Generated by immunoSEQ multiplex PCR, the TCRdb table keeps only in-frame clones and is missing some. The data hold 79,000 or so clones, with 70% to 90% observed a single time. This sample comprised CD4+ or CD8+ T cells sorted from blood, obtained in a trial of the OX40 agonist ivuxolimab. These receptors originate from an adult with an advanced solid tumor such as melanoma, head and neck, liver or kidney cancer.

This rearrangement joins TRBV19 to TRBJ1-1; 7 bases are shared with TRBD1. This CDR3 is 14 amino acids long. Germline assignment: CDR1 LNHDA and CDR2 SQIVND (reference sequence). The V gene end was trimmed by 2 bases and the J gene end by 5 bases; junction bases not matched to a gene: 5. The CDR3 DNA reads TGTGCCAGTAGTATACAGGGGGGAGGTACTGAAGCTTTCTTT. It encodes CASSIQGGGTEAFF.

This clone was counted only a few times. The rearrangement links TRBV27 to TRBJ1-5; D gene unclear. Germline CDR1 is MNHEY and CDR2 is SMNVEV (reference sequence). The CDR3 totals 13 residues. Trimming cost V 5 bases and J 0 bases, with 5 bases left between them. CDR3 region: CASSPLSNQPQHF. In nucleotides, the CDR3 is TGTGCCAGCAGTCCCCTTAGCAATCAGCCCCAGCATTTT.

The chain recombines TRBV5-4 with TRBJ1-4; a weak D match, TRBD1 (6 bases). The V end was cut by 0 bases, the J end by 0 bases, with 15 bases between. This CDR3 has 18 amino acids. Germline lookup yields CDR1 SGHNT and CDR2 YYREEE (reference sequence). DNA for the CDR3: TGTGCCAGCAGCTTGGCTCCGGGACAACCGACAACTAATGAAAAACTGTTTTTT. Protein: CASSLAPGQPTTNEKLFF.

This rearrangement joins TRBV7-9 to TRBJ1-3; 9 bases are a match to TRBD1. CDR1 and CDR2 from the germline V gene are SEHNR and FQNEAQ (reference sequence). CDR3 length: 18 residues. V shed 4 bases, J shed 0 bases, and the junction held 10 bases outside the gene matches. The CDR3 loop reads CASSSKFGTGYSGNTIYF. As DNA, the CDR3 is TGTGCCAGCAGCTCCAAATTTGGGACAGGGTACTCTGGAAACACCATATATTTT.

This chain uses TRBV27 with TRBJ2-5; tentative D call: TRBD1 (5 bases). V was pared by 0 bases and J by 5 bases, with 10 bases between. Germline V CDR1 and CDR2: MNHEY, SMNVEV (reference sequence). The CDR3 length is 14 residues. The CDR3 nucleotides read TGTGCCAGCAGTTTATCTGGCAGGGCCGAGACCCAGTACTTC. As protein: CASSLSGRAETQYF.

The CDR3 sequence: CASSRREGTGELFF. In DNA form, the CDR3 reads TGTGCCAGCAGTAGAAGGGAAGGCACCGGGGAGCTGTTTTTT. V is TRBV6-4 and J is TRBJ2-2, with D uncertain. The CDR3 totals 14 residues. Trimming shortened V by 5 bases and J by 4 bases, and 11 bases separated the two germline ends. Germline CDR1 MRHNA, CDR2 SNTAGT.

The V gene is TRBV19, the J gene TRBJ1-2; no reliable D call. Trimming removed 1 base from V and 7 bases from J, with 7 bases in between. Per germline, CDR1 LNHDA and CDR2 SQIVND (reference sequence). This CDR3 comprises 12 residues. The CDR3, as DNA: TGTGCCAGTAGTATAGGTAGGGTTGGCTACACCTTC. Residues: CASSIGRVGYTF.

The V and J genes are TRBV5-5 and TRBJ1-1; no clear D gene. Germline V gives CDR1 SGHKS, CDR2 YYEKEE (reference sequence). Trimming took off 1 base at V and 3 bases at J, with 4 bases between the two ends. CDR3 length: 12 amino acids. The CDR3: CASSLSYTEAFF. The DNA for the CDR3 is TGTGCCAGCAGCTTGTCGTACACTGAAGCTTTCTTT.

This chain connects TRBV7-9 to TRBJ1-3; D possibly corresponds to TRBD1 (5 bases). V shed 4 bases and J shed 3 bases, with 10 bases lying between them. The CDR3 has 14 amino acids. The germline V gene encodes CDR1 SEHNR and CDR2 FQNEAQ (reference sequence). The CDR3 region is CASSSGSVGNTIYF. In DNA, the CDR3 is TGTGCCAGCAGCTCAGGGAGCGTTGGAAACACCATATATTTT.

J is TRBJ1-1 and V is TRBV2; a weak D match, TRBD1 (5 bases). Germline V lookup: CDR1 SNHLY, CDR2 FYNNEI. Trimming took off 5 bases at V and 1 base at J, with 11 bases between the two ends. The CDR3 has 14 amino acids. CDR3 in DNA: TGTGCCAGCAGTTCCCGGACAAGGAACACTGAAGCTTTCTTT. Encoded protein: CASSSRTRNTEAFF.

The chain uses TRBV6-1 and TRBJ2-7; the D gene is possibly TRBD1 (5 bases). Looked up from germline, CDR1 is MNHNS and CDR2 is SASEGT. The CDR3 consists of 15 residues. Trimming took 2 bases from V and 2 from J, leaving 13 bases between them. The CDR3 region has the DNA TGTGCCAGCAGTGAACCTGGGCAGGGAACCTACGAGCAGTACTTC. Its protein is CASSEPGQGTYEQYF.

The gene calls are TRBV16 and TRBJ2-1; tentatively, D is TRBD1 (7 bases). With 0 bases removed from V and 9 bases from J, the gap between germline ends came to 18 bases. The CDR3 spans 16 residues. Germline CDR1 KGHSY, CDR2 FQNENV. The CDR3 sequence: CASSQSYGGGRIEQFF. For the CDR3, the DNA is TGTGCCAGCAGCCAATCGTATGGAGGGGGCAGGATTGAGCAGTTCTTC.

This sequence joins TRBV9 and TRBJ2-1; 10 bases are shared with TRBD2. CDR1 and CDR2 from the germline V gene are SGDLS and YYNGEE. J was trimmed by 1 base and V by 6 bases; bases with no gene match: 7. The length of the CDR3 is 16 residues. In nucleotides, the CDR3 is TGTGCCAGCACCTTTGTACTAGCGGGGTCCTACAATGAGCAGTTCTTC. This encodes CASTFVLAGSYNEQFF. Using reference TRBV9 and TRBJ2-1 for the parts outside the CDR3, the full variable domain is DSGVTQTPKHLITATGQRVTLRCSPRSGDLSVYWYQQSLDQGLQFLIQYYNGEERAKGNILERFSAQQFPDLHSELNLSSLELGDSALYFCASTFVLAGSYNEQFFGPGTRLTVL.

The chain uses TRBV6-1 and TRBJ1-2, with 8 bases matching TRBD1. V shed 8 bases and J 4 bases; nucleotides not matched to a gene: 9. Germline-derived CDR1 and CDR2 are MNHNS and SASEGT. The CDR3 consists of 14 residues. The CDR3 DNA reads as TGTGCCAGCGGTATGGACAGGGCGGGCTATGGCTACACCTTC. Amino acids: CASGMDRAGYGYTF.

The chain links TRBV5-1 to TRBJ1-2; 7 bases agree with TRBD1. This CDR3 has 14 residues. J lost 5 bases, V lost 3 bases, and 7 bases had no gene match. Germline lookup yields CDR1 SGHRS and CDR2 YFSETQ. This chain's CDR3 is CASSSNRGEYGYTF. In DNA, the CDR3 is TGCGCCAGCAGCTCGAACAGGGGAGAGTATGGCTACACCTTC.

The CDR3 DNA reads TGTGCCAGCAGGGTGGGGGAGGGGACCCAGTACTTC. Its protein is CASRVGEGTQYF. The gene calls are TRBV6-5 and TRBJ2-5; 7 nucleotides match TRBD2. The CDR3 is 12 amino acids. Losses at the gene ends were 6 bases for V and 7 bases for J; bases not matched to a gene: 5. The germline V gene encodes CDR1 MNHEY and CDR2 SVGAGI.

V gene TRBV5-1 combines with J gene TRBJ2-4; D is undetermined. Looked up from germline, CDR1 is SGHRS and CDR2 is YFSETQ. The CDR3 runs to 15 residues. The germline V and J ends were trimmed by 0 bases and 2 bases, with 9 bases remaining between them. This CDR3 is CASSLEVRTKNIQYF. CDR3 bases: TGCGCCAGCAGCTTGGAGGTGAGGACCAAAAACATTCAGTACTTC.

The chain is built from TRBV7-3 and TRBJ1-5; 10 bases line up with TRBD1. Germline V lookup: CDR1 SGHTA, CDR2 FQGTGA. CDR3 size: 17 residues. Unmatched junction bases numbered 6, after V lost 4 bases and J lost 0 bases. CDR3 sequence reads: CASSCRQGAASNQPQHF. CDR3 nucleotide sequence: TGTGCCAGCAGCTGTAGACAGGGGGCGGCTAGCAATCAGCCCCAGCATTTT.

The genes are TRBV2 and TRBJ2-7, with a weak D call TRBD2 (7 bases). CDR3 length: 15 amino acids. CDR1 is SNHLY, CDR2 FYNNEI, per germline. V gave up 1 base and J gave up 7 bases, with 17 bases separating them. The CDR3 reads CASSEEGGPWWEQYF. As DNA, the CDR3 is TGTGCCAGCAGTGAAGAGGGGGGGCCCTGGTGGGAGCAGTACTTC.

The rearrangement links TRBV4-2 to TRBJ2-1; 10 bases map to TRBD2. J was trimmed by 1 base and V by 1 base; bases with no gene match: 10. CDR1 and CDR2 from the germline V gene are LGHNA and YNFKEQ. The CDR3 spans 19 residues. CDR3 bases: TGTGCCAGCAGCCAAGGGACACCTCTAGCGGGGGAATCCTACAATGAGCAGTTCTTC. This gives the protein CASSQGTPLAGESYNEQFF.

The J gene is TRBJ1-2, the V gene TRBV4-2; 7 bases map to TRBD1. Germline-derived CDR1 and CDR2 are LGHNA and YNFKEQ. V was clipped by 0 bases and J by 4 bases; unmatched bases: 5. This CDR3 spans 15 amino acids. The chain's CDR3 is CASSQDLQGLYGYTF. In DNA form, the CDR3 reads TGTGCCAGCAGCCAAGATTTACAGGGGCTCTATGGCTACACCTTC.

V usage is TRBV27 and J usage is TRBJ1-2; 9 nucleotides match TRBD1. The CDR3 is 15 amino acids. CDR1 is MNHEY, CDR2 SMNVEV, per germline (reference sequence). V gave up 4 bases and J gave up 1 base; unmatched junction bases: 4. The DNA for the CDR3 is TGTGCCAGCAGTTCCCGACAGGGGGTTAACTATGGCTACACCTTC. Residues: CASSSRQGVNYGYTF.

The chain recombines TRBV11-1 with TRBJ2-6; D is ambiguous. Trimming removed 5 bases at V and 4 bases at J, with 12 bases between. This CDR3 spans 15 amino acids. In germline, CDR1 is SGHAT, CDR2 FQDESV (reference sequence). CDR3 protein: CASSLPFRGANVLTF. DNA for the CDR3: TGTGCCAGCAGCCTTCCTTTCCGCGGGGCCAACGTCCTGACTTTC.

The chain links TRBV19 to TRBJ1-4; TRBD1 matches at 7 bases. V shed 8 bases and J 2 bases; nucleotides not matched to a gene: 5. CDR1 is LNHDA, CDR2 SQIVND, per germline (reference sequence). This CDR3 spans 14 amino acids. For the CDR3, the DNA is TGTGCCAGTTCCTCGGGACAGACTAATGAAAAACTGTTTTTT. Amino acid sequence: CASSSGQTNEKLFF.

About this clone itself: The same CDR3 arises from other DNA sequences in this sample as well. The V call is TRBV6-5, the J call TRBJ1-5; D not resolved. The germline V and J ends were trimmed by 0 bases and 7 bases, with 7 bases remaining between them. The CDR3 has 13 amino acids. Germline V lookup: CDR1 MNHEY, CDR2 SVGAGI. The CDR3 DNA is TGTGCCAGCAGTTACTCGTTCGGGCAGCCCCAGCATTTT. This translates into CASSYSFGQPQHF.

This clone was counted a few times. This chain links TRBV19 with TRBJ1-5; maybe TRBD1 (6 bases). The CDR3 contains 19 residues. The V gene's germline CDR1 is LNHDA and CDR2 SQIVND (reference sequence). V lost 4 bases to trimming and J lost 1 base, with 23 bases between them. The CDR3 sequence is CASSTRLFYRGGSNQPQHF. The CDR3 region has the DNA TGTGCCAGTAGTACCCGTTTGTTCTACAGAGGGGGGAGCAATCAGCCCCAGCATTTT.

CDR3 sequence (DNA): TGCGCCAGCAGCCAAGGGGGGGGATCCGGGACAGGGACCCCAGATACGCAGTATTTT. As protein: CASSQGGGSGTGTPDTQYF. V usage is TRBV4-3 and J usage is TRBJ2-3; TRBD1 aligns across 9 bases. V shed 1 base, J shed 4 bases, and the junction held 15 bases outside the gene matches. This CDR3 is 19 amino acids long. CDR1 is LGHNA and CDR2 is YSLEER in the germline V gene.

This chain uses TRBV7-2 with TRBJ2-5, with 8 bases fitting TRBD1. Germline CDR1 reads SGHTA; CDR2 reads FQGNSA. Trimming cost V 5 bases and J 2 bases; bases outside gene matches: 7. The CDR3 sequence is 15 residues long. Here the CDR3 reads CASSPWTGRQETQYF. CDR3 DNA sequence: TGTGCCAGCAGCCCATGGACAGGGAGGCAAGAGACCCAGTACTTC.

The rearrangement uses TRBV18 and TRBJ2-5; no clear D. Trimming pared 1 base from V and 2 bases from J, leaving 14 bases between. CDR1 is KGHSH and CDR2 is LQKENI in the germline V gene. The CDR3 consists of 16 residues. The CDR3 is CASSPLGGDPQETQYF. The CDR3 nucleotides read TGTGCCAGCTCACCACTGGGTGGGGATCCACAAGAGACCCAGTACTTC.

V and J are TRBV6-5 and TRBJ2-7; D unresolved. The CDR3 has 12 amino acids. The germline gives CDR1 MNHEY, CDR2 SVGAGI. V was clipped by 8 bases and J by 7 bases, with 15 bases between them. The DNA of the CDR3 is TGTGCCAGCGAAGCGCAGGCCGGAGAGCAGTACTTC. Encoded protein: CASEAQAGEQYF.